This T cell receptor beta chain was sequenced in a study of cytomegalovirus exposure and HLA in healthy donors (dated by TCRdb to the late 2010s). Background for the entire study: An earlier analysis of fewer than 750 of the donors reported 276 Gb of sequence data and about 120 million unique TCR beta sequences obtained from 150 million to 200 million T cells. Four to six DR-DQ haplotypes were handled as single units for association and clustering because linkage in the cohort was strong. On average, roughly 200,000 unique TCR beta nucleotide sequences were sequenced per donor among 398 genotyped donors of the cohort, with roughly 20% of those sequences being non-productive. Among the roughly 400 genotyped donors, roughly 80% belonged to the genetic ancestry cluster associated with self-reported Caucasian donors. Rather than drawing on any new phenotypic data, the later analysis identified candidate immune exposures from TCR beta sequences and the way those sequences occurred across donors. To study patterns of TCR occurrence, a later analysis re-analyzed previously published TCR beta repertoires from 666 donors and added high-resolution HLA genotyping. The study combined high-throughput TCR immunosequencing, statistical association of individual TCRs with disease status, and machine learning to predict cytomegalovirus infection status. Along with the approximately 700-subject first cohort, a separate validation cohort of over 90 different subjects was used. The study profiled the T cell repertoires of under 850 subjects by immunosequencing and related them to cytomegalovirus serostatus. A later genetic analysis used genome-wide SNP genotypes for about 65% of the 666 donors, treating that subset as a discovery cohort. All discovery cohort repertoires had been generated using a single sequencing platform. An early release that covered several hundred HLA-typed donors contained around 330 gigabases of sequencing data and approximately 85 million unique TCR sequences. In an earlier analysis of around 540 of the donors, high-throughput TCR beta sequencing was used to judge whether each TCR beta V gene segment behaved as functional or pseudogenic. The aim of the study was to test whether cataloging public T cell receptors could identify signatures of past pathogen exposure. Class I and class II HLA loci were covered by the typing at four-digit resolution. The number of typed donors differed by locus: about 629-630 for A, B, C, DRB1 and DQB1; 500 to 550 for DQA1; approximately 600 for DPA1; and around 490 for DPB1. Donor age, sex, ethnicity and CMV serostatus were compiled alongside the repertoire data.

About this clone itself: The antigen it binds to is not known. Base qualities are missing; no much larger clone stands one base away.

Here is what the overall study found, with its caveats: In an earlier analysis of 587 of the donors, most TCR beta V segments appeared in productive rearrangements about 87% or about 30% of the time, broadly matching IMGT annotations. In a later analysis, the rate of TCR association differed among HLA loci, with DRB1 alleles having the most associated TCRs and HLA-C alleles having the fewest. The 87-base-pair reads could not distinguish some IMGT-functional V segments, including TRBV6-2 and TRBV6-3, so those segments were excluded. Approximately 18 rarely observed V segments, including chromosome 9 orphons, were excluded from the earlier analysis of several hundred of the donors because counts were too low. Because HLA typing was unavailable for some donors at each locus, only the typed subset was used in association tests. When HLA alleles, especially DR and DQ, strongly co-occurred, TCR associations were difficult to assign to individual alleles. In a later analysis, HLA-associated TCR beta chains showed more clonal expansion and lower generation probabilities than non-associated chains that were equally common. In vitro tests confirmed that a few of the cytomegalovirus-associated TCR beta chains recognize cytomegalovirus antigens. In this cohort, only TCR beta chains were sequenced, and detectable features were limited by the absence of alpha or paired-chain data. Cytomegalovirus status was reported to be diagnosed by the classifier with high specificity and sensitivity in both the original and validation cohorts. Across donors, most TCR sequences were observed very rarely, whereas some public TCRs were present in many individuals. V-gene and J-gene trimming of TCR beta chains was associated with a missense DCLRE1C variant in a later genetic analysis, and the association was replicated in an independent cohort. At a false discovery rate of 0.05, a later analysis linked 15,000 to 20,000 TCR beta sequences to specific HLA alleles. In a later analysis, several top co-occurrence clusters were reported to appear linked to parvovirus B19, influenza, CMV and Epstein-Barr virus. The study listed 150 to 200 TCR beta chains as associated with cytomegalovirus. A further reported finding was that TCR beta sequences accurately predicted the HLA-A and HLA-B alleles for most subjects in the first cohort. Roughly uniform sequencing depth across donors was assumed in presence/absence analyses, although this assumption may not hold. According to the authors, the approach could potentially be generalized to other disease states and immunological phenotypes. A later genetic analysis reported fewer N-insertions in productive TCRs among donors in an Asian-associated ancestry cluster than the roughly 620-donor mean. Correlated functional status among segregating V segments might be attributable to linkage disequilibrium, but an unknown experimental factor could not be ruled out. CMV serostatus was the only immune exposure information available for the cohort. A cluster of highly shared sequence variants was judged likely to represent a technical artifact of the sequencing pipeline. Most CMV-associated TCR beta chains appeared to be HLA-restricted in a later analysis, and the HLA associations seemed to be driven largely by CMV exposure.

The library was prepared using the immunoSEQ multiplex PCR assay. For the multiplex PCR, a mixture combining 60 forward primers for TCR Vbeta segments and 13 reverse primers for TCR Jbeta segments was used. A multiplex PCR assay on genomic DNA amplified the CDR3 region of rearranged TCR beta genes. The amplified TCR beta libraries were sequenced on the Illumina HiSeq System as 87-base-pair reads. The study's processing was this. A later analysis tallied 75 million to 95 million unique TCR beta chains across the 700 or so repertoires, and around 10 million of those chains were shared by two or more donors. Raw reads were error-corrected and collapsed into unique sequences by a nearest-neighbor algorithm in which closely related sequences were merged to remove PCR and sequencing errors. V, D and J gene segments were assigned by aligning CDR3 sequences to IMGT reference sequences. For a sequence to be retained, a match of at least six nucleotides was required to both a V gene segment and a J gene segment. A rearrangement counted as productive if the CDR3 had no stop codons and remained in frame with V and J, and every other rearrangement counted as non-productive. CDR3 was defined by IMGT convention, running from the second conserved V-encoded cysteine to the conserved J-encoded phenylalanine. The earlier analysis of about 570 of the donors excluded any sequence lacking an unambiguous match to a single V gene segment. An earlier analysis of approximately 590 of the donors called V segments functional above 56.7% productive rearrangements and segregating when the between-donor standard deviation exceeded 5%. To diagnose cytomegalovirus status from the catalog of TCR beta chain sequences, a statistical classification framework was built. A later analysis assigned V and J genes by comparing TCR nucleotide sequences with IMGT/GENE-DB human TR gene sequences. In a later analysis, CDR3 sequences and most-parsimonious VDJ recombination scenarios were assigned using the TCRdist pipeline. In a later analysis, each TCR beta chain was defined by its CDR3 amino acid sequence together with its V-gene family, and reads lacking a unique V-gene family were excluded. To address suspected cross-contamination and a sequencing artifact, a later analysis removed approximately 600 highly shared, low-generation-probability nucleotide sequences. A later analysis calculated a clonal expansion index for each public chain from normalized within-repertoire ranks of inferred template counts. In a later analysis, generation probabilities were computed using a VDJ recombination model fitted to out-of-frame rearrangements, and the results were checked against IGoR. In a later analysis, TCR-TCR, TCR-HLA and TCR-CMV co-occurrence was scored with hypergeometric tests, and a repertoire-size bias correction was applied to TCR pairs. In a later analysis, false discovery rates were estimated by permuting HLA or CMV assignments 20 times. In a later analysis, co-occurring TCRs were grouped with DBSCAN, and TCRdist sequence similarity was added when clustering was performed within HLA-allele-positive subsets. For co-occurrence clustering, repertoires with fewer than 30,000 or more than 120,000 public chains were excluded, along with five repertoires with anomalous nucleotide sharing. TCRdb took this table from immuneACCESS and kept in-frame rearrangements with V and J called. Such tables lack part of the clones; where checked against another copy, unresolved V genes explain under half of the gap, and the rest is unexplained. The V and J calls and clone size were taken over from that table, and D and trimming were inferred from the DNA. This sample has around 130,000 clones in its table, and roughly 83% of those were observed once. The ten largest clones take up more than 1.5% of the sample.

The germline V gene sets CDR1 to SGDLS and CDR2 to YYNGEE. A distance of 13 bases separates the germline ends of V and J, which lose 2 bases and 5 bases respectively. The CDR3 runs 15 residues from the cysteine to the phenylalanine. Only the CDR3 portion is preserved as DNA: 45 bases, with reading frame beginning at the first base. The cohort was made up of around 720 healthy bone marrow donors. Cohort members were all nominally healthy when sampled, although unrecorded immune exposures were likely present. The donor was CMV seronegative and was included in the group of about 350 seronegative cohort members. A peripheral blood sample was collected from each donor, and TCR beta sequencing was performed on peripheral blood mononuclear cells. Genomic DNA extraction from the blood cell samples was performed with the Qiagen DNeasy Blood Extraction Kit.

This chain is built from TRBV9 and TRBJ2-2; there is no confident call for the D gene. This receptor was taken from a man between 18 and 35 years old in good health and CMV-seronegative. Sequencing was performed on PBMCs. CDR3 region: CASSVTTSGTGELFF. The nucleotide sequence reads as follows: TGTGCCAGCAGCGTTACTACGAGTGGAACCGGGGAGCTGTTTTTT. Extended through the reference TRBV9 and TRBJ2-2 proteins, this CDR3 yields the full variable domain: DSGVTQTPKHLITATGQRVTLRCSPRSGDLSVYWYQQSLDQGLQFLIQYYNGEERAKGNILERFSAQQFPDLHSELNLSSLELGDSALYFCASSVTTSGTGELFFGEGSRLTVL.